The 9 T cell receptor beta chains listed next were all sequenced from one sample in a study of shared clonotypes between healthy human individuals. Clones were read by immunoSEQ multiplex PCR, and TCRdb kept only the in-frame ones, dropping some. The sample consists of 2 million to 3 million clones, 93% of them appearing once. The sequenced sample consisted of naive CD4+ T cells from PBMCs. Documented subset: CD45RA+ positively selected. The receptors were gathered from a young man in good health. Some clones in this sample may be carry-over from other donors' samples.

The chain combines TRBV11-2 with TRBJ2-1, with no clear D. Germline V gives CDR1 SGHAT, CDR2 FQNNGV. The ends were cut back, 4 bases at V and 12 bases at J, with 13 bases in the middle. The CDR3 totals 12 residues. The CDR3: CASSSLRRGQFF. In DNA, the CDR3 is TGTGCCAGCAGCTCACTCCGGCGCGGGCAGTTCTTC.

This chain connects TRBV5-5 to TRBJ2-7; 8 bases map to TRBD1. The germline gives CDR1 SGHKS, CDR2 YYEKEE (reference sequence). The CDR3 contains 13 residues. V trimming: 4 bases; J trimming: 8 bases; junction bases outside the gene matches: 8. The CDR3 DNA sequence: TGTGCCAGCAGCGGGACAGGACGTCCCAAGCAGTACTTC. This codes for CASSGTGRPKQYF.

V usage is TRBV23-1 and J usage is TRBJ2-7; TRBD1 agrees at 10 bases. TRBV23-1 is labeled an ORF, and its function is uncertain. V lost 6 bases to trimming and J lost 0 bases; unmatched junction nucleotides: 20. The CDR3 runs 20 residues. Here the CDR3 reads CASRTGGGGPGFYSSYEQYF. Written as DNA, the CDR3 is TGCGCCAGCAGGACAGGGGGCGGGGGACCCGGGTTTTACAGCTCCTACGAGCAGTACTTC.

This chain uses TRBV7-9 with TRBJ1-1; D is ambiguous. The CDR3 extends over 13 amino acids. Trimming pared 6 bases from V and 11 bases from J, leaving 19 bases between. Per germline, CDR1 SEHNR and CDR2 FQNEAQ (reference sequence). The DNA for the CDR3 is TGTGCCAGCAGGACCGGGCCTAGGGATTCGGCTTTCTTT. The encoded protein is CASRTGPRDSAFF.

The V call is TRBV29-1, the J call TRBJ2-7; 9 positions agree with TRBD1. The CDR3 contains 18 residues. The ends lost 6 bases at V and 0 bases at J; junction bases unmatched: 18. Germline V gives CDR1 SQVTM, CDR2 ANQGSEA. CDR3 region: CSVGATWTGAKNSYEQYF. CDR3 in DNA: TGCAGCGTCGGAGCCACCTGGACAGGGGCCAAAAACTCCTACGAGCAGTACTTC.

The CDR3 DNA follows: TGTGCCTGGAGTTCTGTTATTTCTGGAAACACCATATATTTT. It is translated as CAWSSVISGNTIYF. The rearrangement links TRBV30 to TRBJ1-3, with D hard to call. The CDR3 is 14 residues long. The germline gives CDR1 GTSNPN, CDR2 SVGIG (reference sequence). V was cut by 2 bases and J by 1 base, with 9 bases left in between.

This clone was observed once. The chain has TRBV28 and TRBJ1-2; no clear D gene. This CDR3 spans 14 amino acids. The V end lost 4 bases, the J end lost 0 bases, and 9 bases lay between the germline ends. Germline V gene lookup returns CDR1 MDHEN and CDR2 SYDVKM. This CDR3 reads CASSSRKANYGYTF. The CDR3 coding sequence is TGTGCCAGCAGTTCCCGCAAGGCTAACTATGGCTACACCTTC.

This chain uses TRBV6-5 with TRBJ1-5; D remains ambiguous. CDR3 length: 14 residues. Germline V gene lookup returns CDR1 MNHEY and CDR2 SVGAGI. V dropped 8 bases and J dropped 1 base, with 12 bases sitting between them. DNA for the CDR3: TGTGCCAGCCAGGCGAGACGCAGCAATCAGCCCCAGCATTTT. Encoded protein: CASQARRSNQPQHF.

This clone was found once. The rearrangement uses TRBV25-1 and TRBJ1-4; possible D gene TRBD1, 5 bases. The length of the CDR3 is 14 residues. CDR1 is MGHDK, CDR2 SYGVNS, per germline. The V and J ends lost 6 bases and 5 bases respectively, with 13 bases between them. In DNA form, the CDR3 reads TGTGCCAGCAGACTCGACGGGGGGAATGAAAAACTGTTTTTT. Translating it yields CASRLDGGNEKLFF.